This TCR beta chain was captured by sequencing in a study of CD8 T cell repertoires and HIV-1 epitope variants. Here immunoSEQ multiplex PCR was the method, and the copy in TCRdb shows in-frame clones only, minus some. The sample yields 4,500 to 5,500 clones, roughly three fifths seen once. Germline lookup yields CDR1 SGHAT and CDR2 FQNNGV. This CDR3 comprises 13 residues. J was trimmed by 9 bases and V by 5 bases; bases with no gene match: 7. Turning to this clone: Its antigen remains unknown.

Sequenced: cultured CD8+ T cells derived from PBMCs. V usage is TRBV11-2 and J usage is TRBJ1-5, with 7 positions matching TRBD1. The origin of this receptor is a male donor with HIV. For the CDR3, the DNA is TGTGCCAGCAGCGACAGGGCCACGATGCCCCAGCATTTT. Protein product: CASSDRATMPQHF.